The 9 T cell receptor beta chains reported below all come from one sample, sequenced in a study of cytomegalovirus exposure and HLA in healthy donors. The PCR contained 60 Vbeta and 13 Jbeta primers. Method: immunoSEQ multiplex PCR; TCRdb's copy keeps in-frame clones and lacks some. Altogether 150,000 to 200,000 clones are present, roughly 84% being singletons, with the ten largest covering 0.25% to 0.3%. Specimen: PBMCs. Every receptor here comes from a boy aged 5 to 17 in good health and CMV-seronegative.

The V gene is TRBV5-1, the J gene TRBJ2-3; D is unclear. This CDR3 region has 13 residues. The germline V gene has CDR1 SGHRS and CDR2 YFSETQ. V lost 2 bases, J lost 2 bases, and 6 bases lay in between. CDR3 nucleotides: TGCGCCAGCAGCTTTGTCTTCACAGATACGCAGTATTTT. As protein: CASSFVFTDTQYF. Full variable domain (rest looked up from reference TRBV5-1 and TRBJ2-3): KAGVTQTPRYLIKTRGQQVTLSCSPISGHRSVSWYQQTPGQGLQFLFEYFSETQRNKGNFPGRFSGRQFSNSRSEMNVSTLELGDSALYLCASSFVFTDTQYFGPGTRLTVL.

The chain couples TRBV5-1 to TRBJ1-1; the D gene is possibly TRBD1 (6 bases). This CDR3 has 16 amino acids. V was trimmed by 4 bases and J by 5 bases, leaving 21 bases between them. CDR1 and CDR2 (germline): SGHRS, YFSETQ. The CDR3: CASSPRVGAIGTEAFF. The CDR3 coding sequence is TGCGCCAGCAGCCCTCGGGTGGGGGCGATAGGAACTGAAGCTTTCTTT.

V is TRBV6-5 and J is TRBJ1-5, with TRBD1 matching over 9 bases. The V segment lost 6 bases and the J segment 2 bases; nucleotides outside the gene matches: 5. CDR1 MNHEY and CDR2 SVGAGI come from the germline V gene. CDR3 length: 15 amino acids. DNA for the CDR3: TGTGCCAGCAGGCCACAGGGGGCTGGCAATCAGCCCCAGCATTTT. Its translation is CASRPQGAGNQPQHF.

The chain uses TRBV18 and TRBJ1-6; 9 bases fit TRBD1. Trimming removed 3 bases from V and 7 bases from J; junction bases left unmatched: 4. The CDR3 length is 15 residues. Germline V CDR1 and CDR2: KGHSH, LQKENI. CDR3 nucleotide sequence: TGTGCCAGCTCACCGAAACAGGGGGCCAATTCACCCCTCCACTTT. The encoded protein is CASSPKQGANSPLHF.

The V call is TRBV28, the J call TRBJ2-5; possible D gene TRBD2, 6 bases. The CDR3 sequence is 16 residues long. The germline V gene has CDR1 MDHEN and CDR2 SYDVKM. The V and J ends lost 7 bases and 5 bases respectively, with 23 bases between them. The CDR3 bases are TGTGCCAGCACCCCCCGGTCCCTAGCGAGAGGCGAGACCCAGTACTTC. Its translation: CASTPRSLARGETQYF.

J is TRBJ2-1 and V is TRBV9; TRBD2 matches 7 bases. The CDR3 spans 19 residues. CDR1 SGDLS and CDR2 YYNGEE come from the germline V gene. V gave up 1 base and J gave up 0 bases; unmatched junction bases: 13. Here the CDR3 reads CASSVYGGGPEGSYNEQFF. The CDR3 nucleotides read TGTGCCAGCAGCGTATACGGGGGAGGGCCAGAGGGCTCCTACAATGAGCAGTTCTTC.

The chain is built from TRBV4-1 and TRBJ2-7, with 11 bases aligning to TRBD2. Trimming at V came to 1 base and at J to 2 bases, leaving 10 bases not matched to a gene. Germline lookup yields CDR1 MGHRA and CDR2 YSYEKL. The CDR3 is 18 residues long. The DNA of the CDR3 is TGCGCCAGCAGCCAAGTGGGAACTAGCGGGAGAACCCCCTACGAGCAGTACTTC. Its protein is CASSQVGTSGRTPYEQYF.

This sequence joins TRBV30 and TRBJ2-7; a possible D gene is TRBD1 (5 bases). Per germline, CDR1 GTSNPN and CDR2 SVGIG (reference sequence). The CDR3 covers 14 residues. Deletions cut 0 bases from V and 3 bases from J, with 12 bases between. CDR3 in DNA: TGTGCCTGGAGTGTAGGGGCAGTGCTCTACGAGCAGTACTTC. Translated: CAWSVGAVLYEQYF.

The rearrangement uses TRBV7-6 and TRBJ2-7, with 8 bases identical to TRBD1. Germline V gene sequence: CDR1 SGHVS, CDR2 FNYEAQ. Losses at the gene ends were 1 base for V and 5 bases for J; bases not matched to a gene: 7. There are 15 residues in the CDR3. The CDR3, as DNA: TGTGCCAGCAGCTTAGAGGGACAGGTCTTGAACGAGCAGTACTTC. Translating gives CASSLEGQVLNEQYF.